Presented here are 9 T cell receptor beta chains from one specimen sequenced in a study of sequential checkpoint blockade in melanoma. This table comes from immunoSEQ multiplex PCR, and its TCRdb copy is limited to in-frame clones, with some not included. The sample has some 19,000 clones, around four fifths seen once. The treatment: randomized to nivolumab then ipilimumab (arm A) or the reverse (arm B). Sequences were derived from CD8+ T cells sorted from blood (inferred from file names), sampled from a patient given nivolumab and ipilimumab in sequence. Every receptor here comes from a human donor with melanoma.

The J gene is TRBJ2-5, the V gene TRBV10-3; D remains unclear. The J call is in doubt because the DNA end fits TRBJ2-7 better. CDR3 size: 14 residues. Looked up from germline, CDR1 is ENHRY and CDR2 is SYGVKD. In nucleotides, the CDR3 is TGTGCCATCAGTGGCGCGGATGGCAGCTACGAGCAGTACTTC. It codes for CAISGADGSYEQYF.

The rearrangement joins TRBV13 to TRBJ2-6, with TRBD2 as a possible D gene (6 bases). Trimming removed 3 bases at V and 0 bases at J, with 6 bases between. The germline gives CDR1 PRHDT, CDR2 FYEKMQ (reference sequence). The CDR3 loop spans 15 amino acids. This CDR3 reads CASSFGGSGANVLTF. The CDR3, as DNA: TGTGCCAGCAGCTTCGGGGGCTCTGGGGCCAACGTCCTGACTTTC.

The rearrangement joins TRBV28 to TRBJ1-6; D ambiguous. The CDR3 contains 15 residues. CDR1 and CDR2 from the germline V gene are MDHEN and SYDVKM. The V end was cut by 4 bases, the J end by 1 base, with 8 bases between. The CDR3 loop reads CASSSSRSYNSPLHF. CDR3 DNA sequence: TGTGCCAGCAGTTCCTCCCGGTCCTATAATTCACCCCTCCACTTT.

The chain has TRBV28 and TRBJ1-5; D gene uncertain. The CDR3 length is 15 residues. Germline assignment: CDR1 MDHEN and CDR2 SYDVKM. The V end was cut by 2 bases, the J end by 0 bases, with 8 bases between. CDR3 loop: CASSLGTYSNQPQHF. CDR3 coding DNA: TGTGCCAGCAGTTTAGGTACATATAGCAATCAGCCCCAGCATTTT. Combining the CDR3 with reference TRBV28 and TRBJ1-5 gives the whole variable domain DVKVTQSSRYLVKRTGEKVFLECVQDMDHENMFWYRQDPGLGLRLIYFSYDVKMKEKGDIPEGYSVSREKKERFSLILESASTNQTSMYLCASSLGTYSNQPQHFGDGTRLSIL.

The genes are TRBV6-6 and TRBJ2-3; tentatively, D is TRBD2 (6 bases). Trimming removed 2 bases from V and 0 bases from J, with 12 bases in between. CDR1 and CDR2 from the germline V gene are MNHNY and SVGAGI (reference sequence). The CDR3 totals 16 residues. CDR3 sequence (DNA): TGTGCCAGCAGTTACAATAGCGGTCCTAGCACAGATACGCAGTATTTT. Translation gives CASSYNSGPSTDTQYF.

The chain is built from TRBV7-9 and TRBJ2-5; 8 bases are a match to TRBD2. V was pared by 5 bases and J by 5 bases, with 7 bases of the junction left unmatched. The CDR3 length is 14 residues. CDR1 SEHNR and CDR2 FQNEAQ come from the germline V gene (reference sequence). Here the CDR3 DNA reads TGTGCCAGCAGCCCCCCTAGCGGGTTGGAGACCCAGTACTTC. It is translated as CASSPPSGLETQYF. Looking up the rest from reference TRBV7-9 and TRBJ2-5 gives the full variable domain: DTGVSQNPRHKITKRGQNVTFRCDPISEHNRLYWYRQTLGQGPEFLTYFQNEAQLEKSRLLSDRFSAERPKGSFSTLEIQRTEQGDSAMYLCASSPPSGLETQYFGPGTRLLVL.

The chain carries TRBV10-2 and TRBJ2-7; no clear D. The length of the CDR3 is 10 residues. V lost 8 bases and J lost 3, with 5 bases in between. The V gene's germline CDR1 is WSHSY and CDR2 SAAADI. The CDR3: CASADYEQYF. Here the CDR3 DNA reads TGCGCCAGCGCAGACTACGAGCAGTACTTC.

The V and J genes are TRBV7-3 and TRBJ1-5; 10 bases line up with TRBD1. CDR3 length: 18 amino acids. Germline-derived CDR1 and CDR2 are SGHTA and FQGTGA. The V gene end was trimmed by 2 bases and the J gene end by 2 bases; junction bases not matched to a gene: 9. This CDR3 reads CASSLAAGTGDRNQPQHF. In DNA, the CDR3 is TGTGCCAGCAGCTTAGCGGCCGGGACAGGGGATCGCAATCAGCCCCAGCATTTT. Full variable domain (rest looked up from reference TRBV7-3 and TRBJ1-5): GAGVSQTPSNKVTEKGKYVELRCDPISGHTALYWYRQSLGQGPEFLIYFQGTGAADDSGLPNDRFFAVRPEGSVSTLKIQRTERGDSAVYLCASSLAAGTGDRNQPQHFGDGTRLSIL.

The genes are TRBV28 and TRBJ2-3; TRBD2 might be the D (6 bases). Germline CDR1 and CDR2: MDHEN and SYDVKM. This CDR3 contains 16 residues. V was pared by 7 bases and J by 1 base, with 18 bases between. The CDR3 region is CASIFGGFSGTDTQYF. In DNA form, the CDR3 reads TGTGCCAGCATCTTCGGGGGTTTTTCTGGCACAGATACGCAGTATTTT.